This T cell receptor (beta chain) derives from a study of spatial heterogeneity in lung cancer. About the research overall: There were, on average, more than 9.5 raw-read appearances for each unique TCR and UMI combination.

This clonotype occurred many times. Its antigen remains unknown. Overall study results and limits: The study found that expanded intratumoral alpha and beta TCR counts tracked tumor mutation counts.

Individual TCR cDNA molecules each bore their own unique molecular identifier. TCRdb independently ran MiXCR on the 5' RACE reads; one entry per CDR3 protein. The table has about 21,000 distinct CDR3 sequences, roughly 3% seen once. The sample's time point: sample taken at primary tumor resection. Extraction of whole RNA from tumor, nontumor lung or frozen PBMC preceded unsorted sequencing. J gave up 1 base and V 6 bases, and 5 bases lay outside the gene matches. The CDR3 is made up of 16 amino acids. Germline V gene data show CDR1 as SEHNR and CDR2 as FQNEAQ (reference sequence). The material was lung tumor tissue, obtained at surgery. This clonotype originated in a male donor with early-stage non-small cell lung cancer. The rearrangement uses TRBV7-9 and TRBJ2-5; 13 nucleotides agree with TRBD2. The chain's CDR3 is CASRQGLAGPQETQYF. The CDR3 DNA follows: TGTGCCAGCAGACAGGGACTAGCGGGACCCCAAGAGACCCAGTACTTC.